Described below is a single T cell receptor beta chain sequence and its context. Which antigen it targets is not known. The input lacks base qualities; no much larger clone sits a single base away. Collaborating institutions collected whole blood in K2EDTA tubes following their own protocols. Collaborator samples were shipped for TCRbeta analysis as frozen whole blood, isolated PBMCs, or DNA extracted from either sample type. The immunoSEQ Assay, a bias-controlled multiplex PCR, was used to amplify TCRbeta CDR3 regions from genomic DNA. The authors' pipeline ran thus. Nucleated cell counts per sample were estimated from amplification of reference gene primers within the assay. To quantify the absolute abundance of each unique TCRbeta CDR3 rearrangement, sequence reads were collapsed and filtered. For each sample, productive Simpson clonality was calculated as the square root of Simpson's diversity index across productive rearrangements. The table was pulled from immuneACCESS by TCRdb, which kept in-frame rearrangements only. Such tables lose some clones; where checked, under half of the loss comes from unresolved V genes, and the rest has no known cause. V and J calls and clone size are given by that table; D and trimming were obtained from the DNA. The sample has 300,000 or so clones on record, 85% to 90% of them singletons. The ten biggest clones cover 3.5% to 4.5% of the sample.

The CDR1 and CDR2 encoded by the germline V gene are SGHTA and FQGTGA. The CDR3 numbers 16 residues from cysteine through phenylalanine. This entry keeps only the CDR3 DNA: 48 bases, framed from base 1. The V end loses 5 bases and the J end loses 4 bases, and a stretch of 17 bases separates them. This record belongs to a study of blood T cell repertoires in COVID-19 (dated by TCRdb to the early 2020s). About the full investigation: Samples covering the acute and convalescent phases of COVID-19 were provided by collaborators in the United States, Italy and Spain. The prospective study material was composed of cDNA or gDNA derived from T cells, B-cell-depleted T cells, or PBMCs. Subjects who had been exposed to COVID-19, were actively infected with it, or had recovered from it provided the deeply sampled blood TCRbeta repertoires that made up the dataset. A freely available public database, intended as a resource for researchers studying the immune response to SARS-CoV-2, is where the repertoires were released. Samples came from the ongoing ImmuneRACE study (first 160 participants) plus 1,254 subjects from 6 global collaborators. Nearly every sample came with metadata listing a de-identified subject ID, COVID-19 status, age in years and sex. HLA class I and class II types, where available, came from metadata supplied by the sample provider rather than from assay-based typing. Points the paper makes about the study in general: The quantity of clinical and demographic metadata differed by source and by participant and was supplied without curation.

What was sequenced was peripheral blood. The origin of this receptor is a woman in her thirties or forties with acute or convalescent COVID-19. Rearrangement joined TRBV7-3 to TRBJ2-2; D gene: possibly TRBD2, on 5 matching bases. The CDR3 reads as follows: CASSPLLSGSTGELFF. The DNA sequence follows: TGTGCCAGCAGCCCCCTCCTATCGGGGAGCACCGGGGAGCTGTTTTTT.